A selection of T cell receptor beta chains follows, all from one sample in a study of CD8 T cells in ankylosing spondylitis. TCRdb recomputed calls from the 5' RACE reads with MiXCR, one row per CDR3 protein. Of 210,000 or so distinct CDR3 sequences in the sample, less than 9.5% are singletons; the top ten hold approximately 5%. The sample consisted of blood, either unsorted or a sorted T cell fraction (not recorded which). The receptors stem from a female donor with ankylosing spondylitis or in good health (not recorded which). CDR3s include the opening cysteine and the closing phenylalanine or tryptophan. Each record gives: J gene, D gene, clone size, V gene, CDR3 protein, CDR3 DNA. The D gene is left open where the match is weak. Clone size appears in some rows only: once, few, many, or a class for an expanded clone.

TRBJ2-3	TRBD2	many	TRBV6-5	CASSYGASGSRTDTQYF	TGTGCCAGCAGTTACGGGGCTAGCGGGAGCCGCACAGATACGCAGTATTTT
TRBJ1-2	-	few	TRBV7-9	CASSLEGGNYGYTF	TGTGCCAGCAGCTTAGAGGGGGGGAACTATGGCTACACCTTC
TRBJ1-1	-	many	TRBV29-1	CSVGTAEAFF	TGCAGCGTTGGGACAGCTGAAGCTTTCTTT
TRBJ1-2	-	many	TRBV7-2	CASSSWAQALGYTF	TGTGCCAGCAGCTCCTGGGCGCAGGCGCTTGGCTACACCTTC
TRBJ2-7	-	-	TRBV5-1	CASSFRPSQTYERQYF	TGCGCCAGCAGCTTCCGCCCAAGCCAGACCTACGAACGGCAGTACTTC
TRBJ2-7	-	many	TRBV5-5	CASSITVRVVHEQYF	TGTGCCAGCAGCATAACCGTCAGGGTCGTCCACGAGCAGTACTTC
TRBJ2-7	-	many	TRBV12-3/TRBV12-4	CASRLTAYEQYF	TGTGCCAGCAGATTGACAGCCTACGAGCAGTACTTC
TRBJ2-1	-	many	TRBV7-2	CASGNLGAQDAYNEQFF	TGTGCCAGCGGCAACCTTGGGGCCCAGGATGCCTACAATGAGCAGTTCTTC
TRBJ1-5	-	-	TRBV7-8	CASSPTGLHQPQHF	TGTGCCAGCAGCCCAACAGGGTTACATCAGCCCCAGCATTTT
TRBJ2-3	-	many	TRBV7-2	CASSSQSGQTDTQYF	TGTGCCAGCAGCTCACAGAGTGGACAGACAGATACGCAGTATTTT